The rows below give T cell receptor beta chains drawn from one sample of a study of T-cell memory formation after mild COVID-19. MiXCR, run by TCRdb on the 5' RACE reads, gives a single entry per CDR3 protein. Of under 250,000 distinct CDR3 sequences in the sample, 8% to 10% were seen once. Sequencing was carried out using PBMCs or a T cell subset sorted from them (not recorded which). All receptors derive from a man between 18 and 35 years old who had mild COVID-19 (a few samples of this study predate the infection). Cell type and time point are not known. CDR3s include the opening cysteine and the closing phenylalanine or tryptophan. The D gene is left open where the match is weak. Clone size is stated in some rows and not others, as once, few, many or a class when expanded.

D: NA
J: TRBJ2-5
V: TRBV23-1
size: NA
DNA: TGCGCCAGCAGTCAATCACACCGTCGGGAGACCCAGTACTTC
CDR3: CASSQSHRRETQYF

D: NA
J: TRBJ1-1
V: TRBV27
size: few
DNA: TGTGCCAGCAGTTTAGGGGCGGTGGGGAACACTGAAGCTTTCTTT
CDR3: CASSLGAVGNTEAFF

D: NA
J: TRBJ1-4
V: TRBV25-1
size: NA
DNA: TGTGCCAGCAGTGACGAGTTTAATGAAAAACTGTTTTTT
CDR3: CASSDEFNEKLFF

D: TRBD1
J: TRBJ2-3
V: TRBV5-1
size: few
DNA: TGCGCCAGCAGCTCCACCGGGACAGGGACAGATACGCAGTATTTT
CDR3: CASSSTGTGTDTQYF

D: NA
J: TRBJ2-1
V: TRBV18
size: few
DNA: TGTGCCAGCTCGGACCGCGATGAGCAGTTCTTC
CDR3: CASSDRDEQFF

D: TRBD1
J: TRBJ2-1
V: TRBV6-6
size: NA
DNA: TGTGCCAGCAGTCGTACACACGACAGGGGACGGCAGTTCTTC
CDR3: CASSRTHDRGRQFF

D: NA
J: TRBJ1-4
V: TRBV7-2
size: few
DNA: TGTGCCAGCAGCTTAGGGGGGACTAATGAAAAACTGTTTTTT
CDR3: CASSLGGTNEKLFF

D: NA
J: TRBJ2-3
V: TRBV5-4
size: NA
DNA: TGTGCCAGCAGCCCTCGTATTAGGTCAGATACGAAGTATTTT
CDR3: CASSPRIRSDTKYF

D: NA
J: TRBJ2-1
V: TRBV27
size: NA
DNA: TGTGCCAGCAGTTCCGGGAGTGAGCAGTTCTTC
CDR3: CASSSGSEQFF

D: TRBD2
J: TRBJ2-5
V: TRBV6-2/TRBV6-3
size: few
DNA: TGTGCCAGCAGTTGGTTCCTCCTTAGCGGGGGAAAACAAGAGACCCAGTACTTC
CDR3: CASSWFLLSGGKQETQYF

D: NA
J: TRBJ2-3
V: TRBV6-5
size: NA
DNA: TGTGCCAGCAGTTACATTGGGGGATCAGATACGCAGTATTTT
CDR3: CASSYIGGSDTQYF

D: NA
J: TRBJ2-7
V: TRBV7-6
size: few
DNA: TGTGCCAGCGGCGGGACAGACCGCTACGAGCAGTACTTC
CDR3: CASGGTDRYEQYF

D: TRBD2
J: TRBJ2-2
V: TRBV11-2
size: few
DNA: TGTGCCAGCAGCCCGAGGACTAGCGGGGGCACCGGGGAGCTGTTTTTT
CDR3: CASSPRTSGGTGELFF

D: NA
J: TRBJ2-5
V: TRBV5-5
size: many
DNA: TGTGCCAGCAGCTGGACGGGGGAAGAGACCCAGTACTTC
CDR3: CASSWTGEETQYF

D: NA
J: TRBJ1-1
V: TRBV2
size: NA
DNA: TGTGCCAGCAGTCTACAAAGGGGGGAAGCTTTCTTT
CDR3: CASSLQRGEAFF

D: TRBD2
J: TRBJ2-5
V: TRBV11-2
size: many
DNA: TGTGCCAGCAGCCCTGGGACTAGCGGGGGGTTACAAGAGACCCAGTACTTC
CDR3: CASSPGTSGGLQETQYF

D: TRBD1
J: TRBJ1-4
V: TRBV29-1
size: NA
DNA: TGCAGCGTAGCTCAGGGGGCAACTAATGAAAAACTGTTTTTT
CDR3: CSVAQGATNEKLFF

D: TRBD1
J: TRBJ2-1
V: TRBV14
size: NA
DNA: TGTGCCAGCAGCCATCTAGGGACAGGAGACAATGAGCAGTTCTTC
CDR3: CASSHLGTGDNEQFF

D: NA
J: TRBJ1-5
V: TRBV12-3/TRBV12-4
size: NA
DNA: TGTGCCAGCACCCAGGGGACGGTTCAGCCCCAGCATTTT
CDR3: CASTQGTVQPQHF

D: NA
J: TRBJ1-5
V: TRBV5-1
size: NA
DNA: TGCGCCAGCAGCTTGTTGGGCAGAGAGGGGCCCCAGCATTTT
CDR3: CASSLLGREGPQHF

D: TRBD2
J: TRBJ2-5
V: TRBV6-5
size: NA
DNA: TGTGCCAGCAGACGTCTTGGGGGGGGGGAAGAGACCCAGTACTTC
CDR3: CASRRLGGGEETQYF

D: TRBD2
J: TRBJ2-6
V: TRBV7-2
size: NA
DNA: TGTGCCAGCAGCTACGGGACTAGCGCTGGGGCCAACGTCCTGACTTTC
CDR3: CASSYGTSAGANVLTF